These 16 T cell receptor beta chains share one sample of origin, sequenced in a study of blood T cell repertoires in COVID-19. Assay: immunoSEQ multiplex PCR; the TCRdb copy retains only in-frame clones and omits some. The sample lists roughly 260,000 clones, roughly 87% occurring once. The sequencing input was peripheral blood. Receptor source: a woman between 45 and 65 years old who had recovered from COVID-19.

The DNA of the CDR3 is TGTGCCCGACGACAGGGAATAGCTGAAGCTTTCTTT. Amino acids: CARRQGIAEAFF. J is TRBJ1-1 and V is TRBV30, with 7 bases that match TRBD1. Germline values: CDR1 GTSNPN, CDR2 SVGIG (reference sequence). There are 12 residues in the CDR3. V was clipped by 8 bases and J by 6 bases; unmatched bases: 9.

V gene TRBV15 combines with J gene TRBJ2-7, with D tentatively TRBD1 (5 bases). The CDR3 spans 13 residues. The V and J ends lost 1 base and 5 bases respectively, with 9 bases between them. Germline lookup yields CDR1 LNHNV and CDR2 YYDKDF (reference sequence). The CDR3 sequence is CATSRAVGDEQYF. In nucleotides, the CDR3 is TGTGCCACCAGCAGAGCTGTAGGGGACGAGCAGTACTTC.

The V and J genes are TRBV4-3 and TRBJ1-2; 9 bases map to TRBD1. The germline gives CDR1 LGHNA, CDR2 YSLEER. The CDR3 extends over 16 amino acids. V was pared by 0 bases and J by 6 bases, with 8 bases of the junction left unmatched. The DNA for the CDR3 is TGCGCCAGCAGCCAAGATCTGGCGAACAGGGGGCATGGCTACACCTTC. Translated, it gives CASSQDLANRGHGYTF.

The chain links TRBV7-2 to TRBJ1-1; weak D call: TRBD1 (6 bases). Trimming removed 4 bases at V and 11 bases at J, with 20 bases between. Looked up from germline, CDR1 is SGHTA and CDR2 is FQGNSA. This CDR3 contains 14 residues. CDR3 in amino acids: CASSYQGTLLSAFF. CDR3 DNA: TGTGCCAGCAGCTATCAGGGGACCCTCCTTTCGGCTTTCTTT.

V and J are TRBV6-1 and TRBJ1-5; perhaps TRBD1 as D (5 bases). V was cut by 3 bases and J by 5 bases, with 14 bases left in between. Germline V gives CDR1 MNHNS, CDR2 SASEGT. This CDR3 has 15 residues. The CDR3 nucleotides read TGTGCCAGCAGTGAGCGGGGGAGCCCTCATCAGCCCCAGCATTTT. It translates to CASSERGSPHQPQHF.

This clone has more than one count but fewer than ten. The V call is TRBV4-3, the J call TRBJ2-4; D may be TRBD1 (5 bases). The CDR3 contains 17 residues. Germline V lookup: CDR1 LGHNA, CDR2 YSLEER. V was pared by 0 bases and J by 0 bases, with 12 bases between. The CDR3: CASSQDITGLAKNIQYF. The CDR3 DNA reads TGCGCCAGCAGCCAAGATATTACAGGATTAGCCAAAAACATTCAGTACTTC.

V usage is TRBV7-8 and J usage is TRBJ1-2; a weak D match, TRBD1 (5 bases). The CDR3 is 14 residues long. Germline loops: CDR1 SGHVS, CDR2 FQNEAQ. V lost 2 bases and J lost 3, with 10 bases in between. In DNA form, the CDR3 reads TGTGCCAGCAGCTTACTCCGGGGGGACTATGGCTACACCTTC. Its translation: CASSLLRGDYGYTF.

This chain uses TRBV24-1 with TRBJ2-6; 7 bases fit TRBD1. This CDR3 has 15 amino acids. V lost 4 bases to trimming and J lost 4 bases; unmatched junction nucleotides: 3. Germline lookup yields CDR1 KGHDR and CDR2 SFDVKD. The CDR3 spells CATSETGDGANVLTF. The CDR3 DNA reads TGTGCCACCAGTGAAACAGGGGACGGGGCCAACGTCCTGACTTTC.

This rearrangement joins TRBV19 to TRBJ2-7; a possible D gene is TRBD2 (6 bases). The V and J ends lost 4 bases and 2 bases respectively, with 12 bases between them. The CDR3 extends over 14 amino acids. Germline assignment: CDR1 LNHDA and CDR2 SQIVND (reference sequence). CDR3 loop: CASSSGGIPYEQYF. CDR3 nucleotides: TGTGCCAGTAGTAGTGGGGGGATCCCCTACGAGCAGTACTTC.

The J gene is TRBJ1-2, the V gene TRBV10-3; 9 positions match TRBD1. The length of the CDR3 is 13 residues. V shed 6 bases and J 6 bases; nucleotides not matched to a gene: 5. Germline CDR1 ENHRY, CDR2 SYGVKD. The CDR3 is CAIRDTGGNGYTF. CDR3 in DNA: TGTGCCATCAGGGACACAGGGGGCAATGGCTACACCTTC.

J is TRBJ1-1 and V is TRBV7-2; TRBD1 is a possible D gene (5 bases). V lost 1 base, J lost 1 base, and 16 bases lay in between. This CDR3 comprises 17 residues. Germline CDR1 SGHTA, CDR2 FQGNSA. CDR3 amino acids: CASSLDRVGQGNTEAFF. CDR3 DNA: TGTGCCAGCAGCTTAGACCGTGTAGGGCAGGGGAACACTGAAGCTTTCTTT. Variable domain in full (rest from reference TRBV7-2 and TRBJ1-1): GAGVSQSPSNKVTEKGKDVELRCDPISGHTALYWYRQSLGQGLEFLIYFQGNSAPDKSGLPSDRFSAERTGGSVSTLTIQRTQQEDSAVYLCASSLDRVGQGNTEAFFGQGTRLTVV.

In DNA form, the CDR3 reads TGTGCCAGCAGTGAATACGCAGCTAATGAAAAACTGTTTTTT. Translated: CASSEYAANEKLFF. The chain links TRBV25-1 to TRBJ1-4; no reliable D call. The CDR3 runs 14 residues. Trimming removed 0 bases from V and 3 bases from J, with 5 bases in between. Germline CDR1 reads MGHDK; CDR2 reads SYGVNS.

V is TRBV11-2 and J is TRBJ2-7; the match to TRBD1 covers 10 bases. Losses at the gene ends were 3 bases for V and 6 bases for J; bases not matched to a gene: 8. Germline loops: CDR1 SGHAT, CDR2 FQNNGV. This CDR3 comprises 15 residues. The DNA for the CDR3 is TGTGCCAGCAGCTTGGACAGGGGGTTTCCTATCGAGCAGTACTTC. Amino acid sequence: CASSLDRGFPIEQYF. The full variable domain, its missing parts supplied by reference TRBV11-2 and TRBJ2-7, is EAGVAQSPRYKIIEKRQSVAFWCNPISGHATLYWYQQILGQGPKLLIQFQNNGVVDDSQLPKDRFSAERLKGVDSTLKIQPAKLEDSAVYLCASSLDRGFPIEQYFGPGTRLTVT.

V gene TRBV9 combines with J gene TRBJ1-1; D unclear. The V end lost 0 bases, the J end lost 9 bases, and 15 bases lay between the germline ends. CDR3 length: 14 residues. The germline CDR1 and CDR2 sequences are SGDLS and YYNGEE. Written as DNA, the CDR3 is TGTGCCAGCAGCGTAGAAGGATCGGGTTGGAAAGCTTTCTTT. Translation gives CASSVEGSGWKAFF.

The chain combines TRBV28 with TRBJ1-2; tentative D call: TRBD1 (6 bases). The germline V gene encodes CDR1 MDHEN and CDR2 SYDVKM. The CDR3 consists of 14 residues. V was cut by 3 bases and J by 5 bases, with 13 bases left in between. CDR3 amino acids: CASSLSGATYGYTF. CDR3 sequence (DNA): TGTGCCAGCAGTTTGTCAGGGGCCACTTATGGCTACACCTTC.

The V and J genes are TRBV7-9 and TRBJ2-7; D not resolved. The germline gives CDR1 SEHNR, CDR2 FQNEAQ (reference sequence). There are 12 residues in the CDR3. Trimming pared 1 base from V and 10 bases from J, leaving 11 bases between. CDR3 nucleotide sequence: TGTGCCAGCAGCTTAGAAGCAGGTTTTCAGTACTTC. Its translation is CASSLEAGFQYF.